This TCR beta chain originates from a study of blood T cell repertoires in COVID-19. The CDR3 loop spans 17 amino acids. V lost 1 base, J lost 3 bases, and 9 bases stayed unmatched. Germline V gene lookup returns CDR1 SGHNT and CDR2 YENEEA. Repertoires were generated with immunoSEQ multiplex PCR, while TCRdb's copy carries only in-frame clones and drops some. The sample yields some 330,000 clones, 88% seen once. The rearrangement links TRBV11-3 to TRBJ2-5; 9 positions match TRBD2. The sample was PBMCs or T cells enriched from blood (not recorded which). This receptor was taken from a man aged 30-40 years who had recovered from COVID-19. As DNA, the CDR3 is TGTGCCAGCAGCTTAGGATCTAGCGGGGCTTTCGAAGAGACCCAGTACTTC. The encoded protein is CASSLGSSGAFEETQYF.